Listed here are 24 T cell receptor beta chains from one sample, sequenced in a study of shared clonotypes between healthy human individuals. The table came from immunoSEQ multiplex PCR; TCRdb's copy has only in-frame clones and leaves some out. Here the sample spans 600,000 to 750,000 clones, about two thirds being singletons. Sequences were obtained from memory CD4+ T cells sorted from blood. Documented subset: CD45RA-negative fraction. The receptor set was obtained from a woman in her 30s in good health.

The chain carries TRBV7-8 and TRBJ2-7; D unresolved. The V gene lost 1 base and the J gene lost 6 bases, with 16 bases spanning the gap. This CDR3 is built from 15 residues. Germline values: CDR1 SGHVS, CDR2 FQNEAQ. The CDR3 here is CASSLVDLVRSEQYF. In DNA form, the CDR3 reads TGTGCCAGCAGCTTAGTAGACCTGGTAAGGTCCGAGCAGTACTTC.

As DNA, the CDR3 is TGTGCCAGTAGTATGCCCGGGAGTGAGACCCAGTACTTC. Amino acid sequence: CASSMPGSETQYF. This sequence joins TRBV19 and TRBJ2-5; a possible D gene is TRBD2 (6 bases). Germline V gene data show CDR1 as LNHDA and CDR2 as SQIVND (reference sequence). V was clipped by 3 bases and J by 5 bases, with 10 bases between them. This CDR3 is 13 amino acids long.

The sample holds one count of this clone. The CDR3 DNA sequence: TGTGCCAGCAGTTTAAGGCCAAGCCATGGCTACACCTTC. Residues: CASSLRPSHGYTF. J is TRBJ1-2 and V is TRBV28; unclear D gene. The ends were cut back, 2 bases at V and 6 bases at J, with 10 bases in the middle. The CDR3 loop spans 13 amino acids. Germline V lookup: CDR1 MDHEN, CDR2 SYDVKM.

This rearrangement joins TRBV28 to TRBJ1-2; 8 nucleotides line up with TRBD1. Germline lookup yields CDR1 MDHEN and CDR2 SYDVKM. This CDR3 has 15 residues. V lost 1 base to trimming and J lost 8 bases; unmatched junction nucleotides: 9. CDR3 bases: TGTGCCAGCAGTTTATTTAATTCAGGGGGCGCCGGCTACACCTTC. It specifies CASSLFNSGGAGYTF.

The chain's CDR3 is CASSHPGRATEAFF. DNA for the CDR3: TGCGCCAGCAGCCACCCCGGGCGGGCCACTGAAGCTTTCTTT. The chain uses TRBV4-1 and TRBJ1-1; D is uncertain. The CDR3 consists of 14 residues. The V gene lost 3 bases and the J gene lost 4 bases, with 12 bases spanning the gap. Germline V gives CDR1 MGHRA, CDR2 YSYEKL.

The chain combines TRBV6-4 with TRBJ1-2; 9 bases match TRBD1. This CDR3 region has 16 residues. CDR1 and CDR2 (germline): MRHNA, SNTAGT. After removal of 3 bases from V and 3 bases from J, the junction contained 8 bases not matched to a gene. CDR3 in DNA: TGTGCCAGCAGTGAAGCCGGGACAGGGAGTTACTATGGCTACACCTTC. It codes for CASSEAGTGSYYGYTF.

V usage is TRBV10-3 and J usage is TRBJ2-5, with 7 bases fitting TRBD2. Germline CDR1 ENHRY, CDR2 SYGVKD. V was clipped by 6 bases and J by 5 bases; unmatched bases: 12. This CDR3 is 15 amino acids long. The CDR3 DNA reads TGTGCCATCAGCGGGGCTGGCGGGAGCTTTGAGACCCAGTACTTC. Residues: CAISGAGGSFETQYF.

The chain employs TRBV5-4 and TRBJ2-7; 10 bases are a match to TRBD1. Germline CDR1 reads SGHNT; CDR2 reads YYREEE (reference sequence). The CDR3 runs to 16 residues. V lost 0 bases to trimming and J lost 2 bases; unmatched junction nucleotides: 5. As DNA, the CDR3 is TGTGCCAGCAGCTTGGCCTCTGGGACAGGGGCCTACGAGCAGTACTTC. It yields the protein CASSLASGTGAYEQYF.

The rearrangement links TRBV19 to TRBJ2-5; 9 bases are a match to TRBD2. Germline loops: CDR1 LNHDA, CDR2 SQIVND (reference sequence). CDR3 size: 16 residues. V lost 5 bases to trimming and J lost 2 bases; unmatched junction nucleotides: 9. CDR3: CASSPLAGRGQETQYF. The CDR3 DNA reads TGTGCCAGTAGTCCTCTAGCGGGAAGGGGACAAGAGACCCAGTACTTC.

In this sample, this clone turned up once. The V call is TRBV29-1, the J call TRBJ2-2; D uncertain. The germline V gene encodes CDR1 SQVTM and CDR2 ANQGSEA. V lost 4 bases, J lost 3 bases, and 9 bases lay in between. This CDR3 is built from 13 residues. The CDR3 loop is CSVGDTYTGELFF. CDR3 DNA: TGCAGCGTTGGTGACACCTACACCGGGGAGCTGTTTTTT.

The chain recombines TRBV9 with TRBJ1-2; D ambiguous. V was cut by 0 bases and J by 2 bases, with 14 bases left in between. The V gene's germline CDR1 is SGDLS and CDR2 YYNGEE. This CDR3 is 16 amino acids long. DNA for the CDR3: TGTGCCAGCAGCGTAGCGGCAGGAAGAGTAAACTATGGCTACACCTTC. This sequence encodes CASSVAAGRVNYGYTF. The whole variable domain, filled in from reference TRBV9 and TRBJ1-2, reads DSGVTQTPKHLITATGQRVTLRCSPRSGDLSVYWYQQSLDQGLQFLIQYYNGEERAKGNILERFSAQQFPDLHSELNLSSLELGDSALYFCASSVAAGRVNYGYTFGSGTRLTVV.

The genes are TRBV28 and TRBJ2-7; tentatively, D is TRBD1 or TRBD2 (5 bases each). Germline CDR1 MDHEN, CDR2 SYDVKM. The V and J ends lost 5 bases and 5 bases respectively, with 31 bases between them. CDR3 length equals 19 residues. The CDR3 nucleotides are TGTGCCAGCAGTCCCTATATTTTAAAGACCGGGCAGATGGGGGACGAGCAGTACTTC. Encoded protein: CASSPYILKTGQMGDEQYF.

The table lists this clone with a few counts. The chain has TRBV6-1 and TRBJ2-7; the match to TRBD2 covers 9 bases. Germline trimming cut 7 bases from V and 6 bases from J; bases unmatched to any gene: 4. Germline V gene lookup returns CDR1 MNHNS and CDR2 SASEGT. The CDR3 has 12 residues. Written as DNA, the CDR3 is TGTGCCAGCAAAGCGGGAGGTGCCGAGCAGTACTTC. This sequence encodes CASKAGGAEQYF.

V usage is TRBV15 and J usage is TRBJ1-4, with D possibly TRBD1 on 6 matching bases. V gave up 0 bases and J gave up 4 bases, with 9 bases separating them. The CDR3 extends over 15 amino acids. Germline V gene data show CDR1 as LNHNV and CDR2 as YYDKDF (reference sequence). CDR3 in amino acids: CATSRDAQGNEKLFF. The CDR3 DNA reads as TGTGCCACCAGCAGAGACGCACAGGGTAATGAAAAACTGTTTTTT.

With regard to this clone: The sample contains more than one DNA sequence encoding this CDR3. The chain uses TRBV19 and TRBJ2-1; 9 nucleotides align to TRBD2. CDR1 is LNHDA and CDR2 is SQIVND in the germline V gene (reference sequence). The CDR3 length is 15 residues. V lost 5 bases and J lost 3; bases outside the gene matches: 5. The CDR3 bases are TGTGCCAGTAGTTCTGGACTAGCGAGCTACAATGAGCAGTTCTTC. It specifies CASSSGLASYNEQFF.

This clone was counted a few times. The J gene is TRBJ2-7, the V gene TRBV11-2; D is ambiguous. CDR1 and CDR2 from the germline V gene are SGHAT and FQNNGV. There are 16 residues in the CDR3. Trimming took off 0 bases at V and 2 bases at J, with 14 bases between the two ends. The CDR3, as DNA: TGTGCCAGCAGCTTAGATATTGGGCAGATTCCCTACGAGCAGTACTTC. It is translated as CASSLDIGQIPYEQYF.

This chain links TRBV5-8 with TRBJ1-2, with 7 nucleotides matching TRBD1. The germline gives CDR1 SGHTS, CDR2 YDEGEE. Trimming at V came to 2 bases and at J to 4 bases, leaving 2 bases not matched to a gene. There are 13 residues in the CDR3. In DNA form, the CDR3 reads TGTGCCAGCAGCTTTGGACAGGTCTATGGCTACACCTTC. As protein: CASSFGQVYGYTF.

This chain joins TRBV27 and TRBJ2-1; D may match TRBD1 or TRBD2 (5 bases each). The CDR3 sequence is 11 residues long. Between the trimmed V and J ends, which lost 3 bases and 12 bases, there was a span of 9 bases. Germline V gives CDR1 MNHEY, CDR2 SMNVEV (reference sequence). CDR3 coding DNA: TGTGCCAGCAGTTTGGGACCGCGGCAGTTCTTC. Encoded protein: CASSLGPRQFF.

V usage is TRBV20-1 and J usage is TRBJ2-7, with D perhaps TRBD2 (5 bases). Germline assignment: CDR1 DFQATT and CDR2 SNEGSKA (reference sequence). The CDR3 is 11 amino acids. The V and J ends lost 4 bases and 3 bases respectively, with 7 bases between them. CDR3 nucleotide sequence: TGCAGTGCTATGGGGAGCTACGAGCAGTACTTC. Protein product: CSAMGSYEQYF.

The chain recombines TRBV14 with TRBJ2-7, with D unresolved. The CDR3 runs to 13 residues. Between the trimmed V and J ends, which lost 4 bases and 6 bases, there was a span of 13 bases. In germline, CDR1 is SGHDN, CDR2 FVKESK. The chain's CDR3 is CASSPYVTLEQYF. The CDR3 DNA is TGTGCCAGCAGCCCTTACGTAACGCTCGAGCAGTACTTC.

This chain links TRBV7-9 with TRBJ2-7; D is perhaps TRBD2 (6 bases). The CDR3 runs 14 residues. Germline CDR1 SEHNR, CDR2 FQNEAQ (reference sequence). Trimming removed 5 bases from V and 2 bases from J, with 13 bases in between. The CDR3 reads CASSGRDLTYEQYF. In DNA, the CDR3 is TGTGCCAGCAGCGGCCGGGACTTAACCTACGAGCAGTACTTC.

The rearrangement joins TRBV29-1 to TRBJ1-1; 11 nucleotides line up with TRBD1. V lost 6 bases to trimming and J lost 8 bases; unmatched junction nucleotides: 11. In germline, CDR1 is SQVTM, CDR2 ANQGSEA. The CDR3 is 14 residues long. The CDR3 region is CSVRSGTGGSEAFF. The CDR3 DNA reads TGCAGCGTACGATCCGGGACAGGGGGGTCGGAAGCTTTCTTT.

The rearrangement joins TRBV30 to TRBJ1-4; tentatively, D is TRBD1 (5 bases). Between the trimmed V and J ends, which lost 7 bases and 8 bases, there was a span of 17 bases. CDR1 and CDR2 (germline): GTSNPN, SVGIG (reference sequence). This CDR3 comprises 13 residues. The CDR3 here is CASRPTGDEKLFF. The CDR3 DNA sequence: TGTGCCTCCCGACCTACCGGGGACGAAAAACTGTTTTTT.

The chain is built from TRBV7-2 and TRBJ2-1, with TRBD2 matching over 7 bases. V was clipped by 1 base and J by 4 bases; unmatched bases: 7. Germline V gives CDR1 SGHTA, CDR2 FQGNSA. This CDR3 contains 16 residues. CDR3 in DNA: TGTGCCAGCAGCTTAGGGTCTAGCGGCTTATACAATGAGCAGTTCTTC. Amino acid sequence: CASSLGSSGLYNEQFF.